The 8 T cell receptor beta chains in this list originate from one sample, sequenced in a study of blood T cell repertoires in COVID-19 (dated by TCRdb to 2020 to 2021). The method behind the library was the immunoSEQ multiplex PCR assay. This immuneACCESS table, as held by TCRdb, lists in-frame sequences with V and J called but not all clones. Of the missing ones, under half trace to an unresolved V gene in checked studies; the others have no known cause. Here the sample has 250,000 to 300,000 clones; roughly 90% occur a single time. The ten largest make up 2.9% of the sample. The specimen sequenced was PBMCs or T cells enriched from blood (not recorded which). The receptors come from a woman aged 50 to 60 who had been exposed to COVID-19.

Regarding this clone: Mismatch with germline at one junction end may stem from a read error. The rearrangement joins TRBV6-5 to TRBJ2-7; the match to TRBD1 covers 11 bases. The CDR3 contains 12 residues. Germline lookup yields CDR1 MNHEY and CDR2 SVGAGI. CDR3 coding DNA: TGTGCCAGCAGTCCCAGGACAGGGGGCATAGTGTTC. Protein: CASSPRTGGIVF.

The chain couples TRBV5-4 to TRBJ1-4; D unresolved. V gave up 3 bases and J gave up 8 bases, with 14 bases separating them. This CDR3 has 14 amino acids. CDR1 and CDR2 from the germline V gene are SGHNT and YYREEE (reference sequence). In DNA form, the CDR3 reads TGTGCCAGCAGCTACGACGCGACGGGAGAAAAACTGTTTTTT. Protein product: CASSYDATGEKLFF.

The rearrangement joins TRBV21-1 to TRBJ1-5; the table's D call, TRBD1, has no DNA check behind it. TRBV21-1 is a known pseudogene. This CDR3 comprises 16 residues. CDR3 loop: CASSKGDRFPNQPQHF. The CDR3 DNA reads as TGTGCCAGCAGCAAAGGGGACAGGTTTCCAAATCAGCCCCAGCATTTT.

The chain has TRBV5-1 and TRBJ2-3, with D perhaps matching TRBD1 (6 bases). This CDR3 is 15 amino acids long. The germline gives CDR1 SGHRS, CDR2 YFSETQ. The V and J ends lost 5 bases and 2 bases respectively, with 15 bases between them. Here the CDR3 DNA reads TGCGCCAGCAGGCAACAGGGCCAGAACACAGATACGCAGTATTTT. Residues: CASRQQGQNTDTQYF.

The V call is TRBV7-9, the J call TRBJ2-1, with D possibly matching TRBD1 (5 bases). This CDR3 has 16 residues. The V end lost 5 bases, the J end lost 7 bases, and 21 bases lay between the germline ends. The germline V gene encodes CDR1 SEHNR and CDR2 FQNEAQ (reference sequence). The CDR3 region is CASSLSRQIRLNEQFF. CDR3 nucleotide sequence: TGTGCCAGCAGCCTTTCGAGACAGATACGATTAAATGAGCAGTTCTTC.

The chain recombines TRBV5-8 with TRBJ2-1; TRBD2 aligns across 12 bases. Germline V gene sequence: CDR1 SGHTS, CDR2 YDEGEE. V trimming: 5 bases; J trimming: 0 bases; junction bases outside the gene matches: 12. This CDR3 has 19 amino acids. CDR3 sequence (DNA): TGTGCCAGCAGATGGATGACTAGCGGGGGTCTCGGCTCCTACAATGAGCAGTTCTTC. Residues: CASRWMTSGGLGSYNEQFF.

The V gene is TRBV7-9, the J gene TRBJ1-1; D is unclear. The CDR3 spans 12 residues. V gave up 8 bases and J gave up 7 bases, with 14 bases separating them. Germline CDR1 SEHNR, CDR2 FQNEAQ (reference sequence). The CDR3 loop is CASGTAGVEAFF. In DNA form, the CDR3 reads TGTGCCAGCGGCACAGCCGGGGTTGAAGCTTTCTTT.

The chain has TRBV4-2 and TRBJ2-1, with 10 bases fitting TRBD2. The CDR3 sequence is 19 residues long. Germline assignment: CDR1 LGHNA and CDR2 YNFKEQ. V dropped 2 bases and J dropped 0; count of bases not matched to a gene: 10. The CDR3 sequence is CASSQTLAGGQSSYNEQFF. DNA of the CDR3: TGTGCCAGCAGCCAAACGTTAGCGGGGGGCCAAAGCTCCTACAATGAGCAGTTCTTC.